The 17 T cell receptor beta chains below were found in one sample sequenced in a study of cytomegalovirus exposure and HLA in healthy donors. Repertoires were generated with immunoSEQ multiplex PCR, while TCRdb's copy carries only in-frame clones and drops some. The repertoire includes 200,000 or so clones, around 86% of them detected once, and 2% to 2.5% sits in the top ten. The sample taken for sequencing was PBMCs. All receptors come from a woman aged 18-29 years in good health and CMV-seropositive.

The table lists this clone with a count of one. The V call is TRBV27, the J call TRBJ2-1; the match to TRBD1 covers 9 bases. This CDR3 spans 15 amino acids. Looked up from germline, CDR1 is MNHEY and CDR2 is SMNVEV (reference sequence). Trimming took 7 bases from V and 6 from J; bases not matched to a gene: 10. This chain's CDR3 is CASTYRTGALNEQFF. The CDR3 DNA sequence: TGTGCCAGCACCTATAGGACAGGGGCCCTCAATGAGCAGTTCTTC.

This clone came up once. The CDR3 loop is CAWSYGATNEKLFF. CDR3 nucleotides: TGTGCCTGGAGTTACGGTGCAACTAATGAAAAACTGTTTTTT. The rearrangement links TRBV30 to TRBJ1-4, with D hard to call. This CDR3 is built from 14 residues. Trimming cost V 2 bases and J 0 bases, with 7 bases left between them. Germline values: CDR1 GTSNPN, CDR2 SVGIG (reference sequence). Using reference TRBV30 and TRBJ1-4 for the parts outside the CDR3, the full variable domain is SQTIHQWPATLVQPVGSPLSLECTVEGTSNPNLYWYRQAAGRGLQLLFYSVGIGQISSEVPQNLSASRPQDRQFILSSKKLLLSDSGFYLCAWSYGATNEKLFFGSGTQLSVL.

The chain recombines TRBV4-1 with TRBJ1-5; D perhaps matches TRBD1 (6 bases). This CDR3 region has 17 residues. Between the trimmed V and J ends, which lost 0 bases and 0 bases, there was a span of 12 bases. CDR1 is MGHRA and CDR2 is YSYEKL in the germline V gene. Written as DNA, the CDR3 is TGCGCCAGCAGCCAAGAGGGCAGGGGCCTTAGCAATCAGCCCCAGCATTTT. Translation gives CASSQEGRGLSNQPQHF.

The gene calls are TRBV5-6 and TRBJ1-1, with D maybe TRBD1 (5 bases). This CDR3 region has 15 residues. CDR1 is SGHDT and CDR2 is YYEEEE in the germline V gene. V lost 2 bases, J lost 3 bases, and 14 bases lay in between. CDR3 in amino acids: CASSFWGGEDTEAFF. The CDR3 DNA reads TGTGCCAGCAGCTTTTGGGGAGGGGAGGACACTGAAGCTTTCTTT.

The chain recombines TRBV9 with TRBJ2-2; perhaps TRBD2 as D (5 bases). V was clipped by 3 bases and J by 4 bases, with 10 bases between them. CDR1 SGDLS and CDR2 YYNGEE come from the germline V gene. The CDR3 is 14 amino acids. The CDR3 region has the DNA TGTGCCAGCAGCGGAGCGGCGACCACCGGGGAGCTGTTTTTT. Amino acids: CASSGAATTGELFF.

Concerning this clone itself: The same CDR3 can be traced to other DNA sequences in this sample. The chain employs TRBV19 and TRBJ2-7, with 8 bases lining up with TRBD2. V was clipped by 2 bases and J by 4 bases; unmatched bases: 1. Germline assignment: CDR1 LNHDA and CDR2 SQIVND (reference sequence). The CDR3 totals 13 residues. CDR3 sequence (DNA): TGTGCCAGTAGTATAAGCGGGAGTTACGAGCAGTACTTC. Its protein is CASSISGSYEQYF.

Regarding this clone: The germline gene is not matched at one end of the junction; a read error may be the cause. The genes are TRBV12-5 and TRBJ1-5; 7 positions match TRBD1. This CDR3 contains 12 residues. Per germline, CDR1 LGHNT and CDR2 FRNRAP. The CDR3 is CASGTGNQPQHF. The CDR3 nucleotides read TGTGCCAGTGGGACAGGCAATCAGCCCCAGCATTTT. The full variable domain, rest sourced from reference TRBV12-5 and TRBJ1-5, is DARVTQTPRHKVTEMGQEVTMRCQPILGHNTVFWYRQTMMQGLELLAYFRNRAPLDDSGMPKDRFSAEMPDATLATLKIQPSEPRDSAVYFCASGTGNQPQHFGDGTRLSIL.

The V call is TRBV6-1, the J call TRBJ2-5; TRBD2 is a possible D gene (6 bases). Per the germline V gene, CDR1 is MNHNS and CDR2 is SASEGT. The CDR3 sequence is 15 residues long. Trimming took 3 bases from V and 5 from J, leaving 16 bases between them. The CDR3, as DNA: TGTGCCAGCAGTGATGAGGGACTCCCTGGGGAGACCCAGTACTTC. Protein: CASSDEGLPGETQYF.

The rearrangement joins TRBV6-5 to TRBJ2-1; 7 bases agree with TRBD2. CDR3 size: 14 residues. Germline CDR1 is MNHEY and CDR2 is SVGAGI. V lost 7 bases and J lost 2; bases outside the gene matches: 5. The CDR3 loop reads CASKAGNAYNEQFF. The DNA for the CDR3 is TGTGCCAGCAAAGCGGGAAATGCCTACAATGAGCAGTTCTTC.

Notes on this clone: Compared with germline, one end of the junction differs, possibly owing to a read error. This chain uses TRBV6-1 with TRBJ2-7; 8 nucleotides agree with TRBD1. CDR1 MNHNS and CDR2 SASEGT come from the germline V gene. The CDR3 is 13 amino acids. The CDR3 DNA follows: TGTGCCAGCGAGCATAGGGCAGGGGGCCAGTCTTCGTTT. Translated: CASEHRAGGQSSF.

The chain couples TRBV9 to TRBJ2-1; D perhaps matches TRBD2 (6 bases). Germline CDR1 and CDR2: SGDLS and YYNGEE. V was pared by 0 bases and J by 9 bases, with 25 bases between. The CDR3 sequence is 18 residues long. Here the CDR3 reads CASSVDWGVGRETGEQFF. DNA of the CDR3: TGTGCCAGCAGCGTAGATTGGGGGGTTGGACGGGAGACCGGTGAGCAGTTCTTC. The full variable domain, with the rest looked up from reference TRBV9 and TRBJ2-1, is DSGVTQTPKHLITATGQRVTLRCSPRSGDLSVYWYQQSLDQGLQFLIQYYNGEERAKGNILERFSAQQFPDLHSELNLSSLELGDSALYFCASSVDWGVGRETGEQFFGPGTRLTVL.

CDR3 sequence: CASLYLNEQFF. The CDR3 DNA sequence: TGTGCCAGTCTCTATCTGAATGAGCAGTTCTTC. The chain carries TRBV27 and TRBJ2-1; no reliable D call. Deletions cut 9 bases from V and 7 bases from J, with 10 bases between. CDR1 is MNHEY, CDR2 SMNVEV, per germline (reference sequence). The CDR3 length is 11 residues.

The chain employs TRBV6-5 and TRBJ1-3; no reliable D call. This CDR3 spans 16 amino acids. Germline V lookup: CDR1 MNHEY, CDR2 SVGAGI. V lost 0 bases, J lost 0 bases, and 9 bases lay in between. CDR3: CASSYSSRSSGNTIYF. For the CDR3, the DNA is TGTGCCAGCAGTTACTCGAGCCGATCCTCTGGAAACACCATATATTTT.

The chain joins TRBV4-2 to TRBJ2-1; 10 bases are shared with TRBD2. This CDR3 is built from 20 residues. Trimming took 3 bases from V and 9 from J; bases not matched to a gene: 23. Germline CDR1 LGHNA, CDR2 YNFKEQ. The CDR3 reads CASSQPTGVGLAGVGGEQFF. The CDR3 nucleotides are TGTGCCAGCAGCCAGCCGACAGGGGTCGGGCTAGCGGGAGTGGGGGGTGAGCAGTTCTTC.

The genes are TRBV28 and TRBJ2-1; D is unclear. The CDR3 loop spans 12 amino acids. V gave up 3 bases and J gave up 11 bases, with 11 bases separating them. From germline, CDR1 is MDHEN and CDR2 SYDVKM. The CDR3 DNA sequence: TGTGCCAGCAGTTTGAGGTTTAACCAGCAGTTCTTC. Protein product: CASSLRFNQQFF. Together with reference TRBV28 and TRBJ2-1, the CDR3 gives the full variable domain: DVKVTQSSRYLVKRTGEKVFLECVQDMDHENMFWYRQDPGLGLRLIYFSYDVKMKEKGDIPEGYSVSREKKERFSLILESASTNQTSMYLCASSLRFNQQFFGPGTRLTVL.

This sequence joins TRBV28 and TRBJ2-7; tentative D call: TRBD1 (5 bases). Trimming took 5 bases from V and 4 from J, leaving 21 bases between them. This CDR3 has 16 residues. The germline V gene encodes CDR1 MDHEN and CDR2 SYDVKM. As DNA, the CDR3 is TGTGCCAGCAGTCCCCGACAAGGCGACAGAGTTTACGAGCAGTACTTC. It encodes CASSPRQGDRVYEQYF.

The V call is TRBV19, the J call TRBJ1-1, with D possibly matching TRBD1 (6 bases). CDR1 LNHDA and CDR2 SQIVND come from the germline V gene (reference sequence). This CDR3 spans 14 amino acids. Trimming took off 3 bases at V and 0 bases at J, with 8 bases between the two ends. The CDR3 loop reads CASSIGTLNTEAFF. CDR3 bases: TGTGCCAGTAGTATTGGGACATTGAACACTGAAGCTTTCTTT.